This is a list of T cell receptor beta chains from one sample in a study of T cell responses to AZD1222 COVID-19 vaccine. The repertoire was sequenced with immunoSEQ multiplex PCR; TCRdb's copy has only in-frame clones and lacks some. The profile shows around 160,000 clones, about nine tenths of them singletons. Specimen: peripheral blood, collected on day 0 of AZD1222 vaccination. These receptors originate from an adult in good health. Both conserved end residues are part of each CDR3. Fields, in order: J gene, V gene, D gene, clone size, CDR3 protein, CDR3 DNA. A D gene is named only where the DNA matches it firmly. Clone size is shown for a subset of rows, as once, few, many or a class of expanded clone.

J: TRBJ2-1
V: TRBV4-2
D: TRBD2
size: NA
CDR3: CASSQGLAGGPLNNEQFF
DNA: TGTGCCAGCAGCCAAGGCCTAGCGGGGGGCCCACTAAACAATGAGCAGTTCTTC

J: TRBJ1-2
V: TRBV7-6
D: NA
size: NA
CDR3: CASSLNGGLSGYTF
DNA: TGTGCCAGCAGCTTGAACGGGGGGCTTTCTGGCTACACCTTC

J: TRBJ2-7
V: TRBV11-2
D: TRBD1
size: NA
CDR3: CASSPADGTGGWQYF
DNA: TGTGCCAGCAGCCCAGCTGACGGGACAGGGGGCTGGCAGTACTTC

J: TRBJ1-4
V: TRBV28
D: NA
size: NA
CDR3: CASISGGHNEKLFF
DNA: TGTGCCAGCATCTCCGGGGGGCATAATGAAAAACTGTTTTTT

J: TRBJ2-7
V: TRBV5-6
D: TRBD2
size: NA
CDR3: CASSLEVAGWLYEQYF
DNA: TGTGCCAGCAGCTTGGAAGTAGCGGGGTGGCTCTACGAGCAGTACTTC

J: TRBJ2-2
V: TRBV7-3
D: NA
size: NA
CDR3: CASSLNRGGSWELFF
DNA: TGTGCCAGCAGCTTAAACAGGGGGGGAAGTTGGGAGCTGTTTTTT

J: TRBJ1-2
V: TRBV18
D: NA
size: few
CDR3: CASSPLPDSSYGYTF
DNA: TGTGCCAGCTCACCACTTCCCGACAGTTCCTATGGCTACACCTTC

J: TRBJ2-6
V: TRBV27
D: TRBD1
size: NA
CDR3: CASSNGTGELGANVLTF
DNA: TGTGCCAGCAGTAACGGGACAGGGGAATTGGGGGCCAACGTCCTGACTTTC

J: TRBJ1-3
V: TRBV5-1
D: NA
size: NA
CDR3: CASSLAPEAFRVASGNTIYF
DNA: TGCGCCAGCAGCTTGGCCCCAGAAGCTTTCAGGGTTGCCTCTGGAAACACCATATATTTT

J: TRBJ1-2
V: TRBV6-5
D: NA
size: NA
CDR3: CASSYSGQPIYGYTF
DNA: TGTGCCAGCAGTTACTCGGGACAACCCATCTATGGCTACACCTTC

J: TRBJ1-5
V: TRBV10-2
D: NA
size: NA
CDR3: CASSESGNDQPQHF
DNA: TGCGCCAGCAGTGAGTCAGGGAACGATCAGCCCCAGCATTTT

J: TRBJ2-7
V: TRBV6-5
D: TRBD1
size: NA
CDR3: CASSYEGQVHEQYF
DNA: TGTGCCAGCAGTTACGAGGGACAGGTCCACGAGCAGTACTTC

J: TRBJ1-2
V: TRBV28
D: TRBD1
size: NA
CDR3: CASITLGQDDGYTF
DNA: TGTGCCAGCATAACACTCGGACAGGACGACGGCTACACCTTC

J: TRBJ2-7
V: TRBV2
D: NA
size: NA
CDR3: CASAGTPTYEQYF
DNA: TGTGCCAGCGCTGGGACGCCTACCTACGAGCAGTACTTC

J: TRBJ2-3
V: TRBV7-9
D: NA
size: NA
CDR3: CASSLRTASTDTQYF
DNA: TGTGCCAGCAGCTTAAGGACAGCTAGCACAGATACGCAGTATTTT

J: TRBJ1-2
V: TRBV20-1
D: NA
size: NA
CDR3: CSAQSGASF
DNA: TGCAGTGCCCAGTCAGGCGCGTCCTTC

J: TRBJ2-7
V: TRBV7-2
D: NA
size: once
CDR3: CASSSGTAGSYEQYF
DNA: TGTGCCAGCAGCTCAGGAACAGCGGGCTCCTACGAGCAGTACTTC

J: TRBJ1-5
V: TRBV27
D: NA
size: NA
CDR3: CASSSSLGRDSNQPQHF
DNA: TGTGCCAGCAGTTCCAGCCTTGGTAGGGATAGCAATCAGCCCCAGCATTTT

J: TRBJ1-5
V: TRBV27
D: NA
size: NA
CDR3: CASRTGSGNQPQHF
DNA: TGTGCCAGCAGAACAGGGAGTGGCAATCAGCCCCAGCATTTT

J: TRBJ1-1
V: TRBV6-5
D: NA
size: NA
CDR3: CASSLTGKNTEAFF
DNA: TGTGCCAGCAGCCTAACAGGGAAGAACACTGAAGCTTTCTTT

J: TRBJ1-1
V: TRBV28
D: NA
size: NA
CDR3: CASSLFGRFGRDTEAFF
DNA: TGTGCCAGCAGTTTATTTGGGAGATTCGGGAGGGACACTGAAGCTTTCTTT

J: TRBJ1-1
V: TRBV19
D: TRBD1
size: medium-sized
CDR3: CASTFTGTGLNTEAFF
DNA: TGTGCCAGTACCTTCACCGGGACAGGGTTGAACACTGAAGCTTTCTTT

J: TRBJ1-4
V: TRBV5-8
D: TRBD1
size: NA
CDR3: CASSPRDRLFF
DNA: TGTGCCAGCAGCCCCCGGGACAGGCTGTTTTTT

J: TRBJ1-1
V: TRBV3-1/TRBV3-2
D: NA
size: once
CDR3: CASSQPTTGTEAFF
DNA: TGTGCCAGCAGCCAACCGACAACCGGGACTGAAGCTTTCTTT

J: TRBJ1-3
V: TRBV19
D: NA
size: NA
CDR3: CASSRWVSGNTIYF
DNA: TGTGCCAGTAGCCGCTGGGTCTCTGGAAACACCATATATTTT

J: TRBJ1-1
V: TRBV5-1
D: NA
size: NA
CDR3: CASKIGPPNTEAFF
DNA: TGCGCCAGCAAAATAGGCCCACCGAACACTGAAGCTTTCTTT

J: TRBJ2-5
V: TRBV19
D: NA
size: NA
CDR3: CASSWALDQETQYF
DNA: TGTGCCAGTAGTTGGGCGCTAGATCAAGAGACCCAGTACTTC

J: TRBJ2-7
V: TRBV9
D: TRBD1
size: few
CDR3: CASSVEEGAGFYEQYF
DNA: TGTGCCAGCAGCGTCGAAGAGGGGGCTGGGTTCTACGAGCAGTACTTC

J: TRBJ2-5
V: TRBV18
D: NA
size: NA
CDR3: CASSPSEETQYF
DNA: TGTGCCAGCTCACCATCGGAAGAGACCCAGTACTTC

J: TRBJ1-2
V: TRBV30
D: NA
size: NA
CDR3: CAWSRYGYTF
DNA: TGTGCCTGGAGCCGTTATGGCTACACCTTC

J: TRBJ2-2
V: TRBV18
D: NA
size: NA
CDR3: CASSEDGGRTGELFF
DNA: TGTGCCAGCTCAGAGGACGGAGGGCGCACCGGGGAGCTGTTTTTT

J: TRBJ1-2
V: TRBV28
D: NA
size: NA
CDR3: CASSLSLGIHGYTF
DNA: TGTGCCAGCAGTTTAAGTTTAGGGATCCATGGCTACACCTTC

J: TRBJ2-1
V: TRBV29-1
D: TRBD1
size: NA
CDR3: CSVEMATGGYNEQFF
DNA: TGCAGCGTTGAAATGGCGACAGGGGGATACAATGAGCAGTTCTTC

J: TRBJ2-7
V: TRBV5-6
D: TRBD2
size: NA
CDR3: CASQRYGGAFGEQYF
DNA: TGTGCCAGCCAGAGGTACGGGGGGGCCTTTGGCGAGCAGTACTTC

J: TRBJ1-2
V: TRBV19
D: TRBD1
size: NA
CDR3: CASSGQGAGGYTF
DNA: TGTGCCAGTAGTGGACAGGGGGCTGGTGGCTACACCTTC

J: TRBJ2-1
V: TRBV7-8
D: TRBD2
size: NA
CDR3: CASSPSGGGSYNEQFF
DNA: TGTGCCAGCAGCCCGAGCGGGGGAGGCTCCTACAATGAGCAGTTCTTC

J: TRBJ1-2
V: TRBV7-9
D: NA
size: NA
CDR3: CASSGTTGLSNYGYTF
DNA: TGTGCCAGCAGCGGAACCACGGGACTCTCAAACTATGGCTACACCTTC

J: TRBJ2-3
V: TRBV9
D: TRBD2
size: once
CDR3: CASSVVGGGADTQYF
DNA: TGTGCCAGCAGCGTAGTAGGCGGGGGGGCCGATACGCAGTATTTT